This entry lists 5 T cell receptor beta chains sequenced from one sample in a study of blood T cell repertoires in COVID-19 (dated by TCRdb to between 2020 and 2021). To prepare the library, the immunoSEQ multiplex PCR assay was applied. Not all clones reach the TCRdb copy of this immuneACCESS table, which keeps in-frame sequences only. Checked studies attribute under half of the gap to unresolved V genes and leave the rest unexplained. Present in this sample are around 400,000 clones, about 90% of which were seen just once. The top ten clonotypes cover about 2.1% of the sample. Sequencing was carried out using peripheral blood. The receptor set was obtained from a woman in her sixties with COVID-19, enrolled during active disease.

The rearrangement joins TRBV18 to TRBJ2-3; D is possibly TRBD1 (6 bases). There are 16 residues in the CDR3. Trimming took 2 bases from V and 2 from J, leaving 14 bases between them. CDR1 is KGHSH, CDR2 LQKENI, per germline. CDR3 protein: CASSPAGNRVTDTQYF. The CDR3 region has the DNA TGTGCCAGCTCACCAGCCGGAAACAGGGTCACAGATACGCAGTATTTT.

The count of this clone is one. The chain carries TRBV6-5 and TRBJ2-7, with TRBD2 matching over 8 bases. Looked up from germline, CDR1 is MNHEY and CDR2 is SVGAGI. CDR3 length: 14 amino acids. After removal of 0 bases from V and 12 bases from J, the junction contained 10 bases not matched to a gene. This chain's CDR3 is CASSYSRGLVGAYF. The CDR3 DNA follows: TGTGCCAGCAGTTACTCGAGGGGACTAGTTGGTGCGTACTTC.

V and J are TRBV6-5 and TRBJ2-7; 7 nucleotides match TRBD1. V lost 6 bases and J lost 2; bases outside the gene matches: 10. This CDR3 has 15 amino acids. Germline V gene lookup returns CDR1 MNHEY and CDR2 SVGAGI. DNA for the CDR3: TGTGCCAGCAGACCCGGGACAGTCTCGACCTACGAGCAGTACTTC. It is translated as CASRPGTVSTYEQYF.

The chain has TRBV3-1 (or the pseudogene TRBV3-2) and TRBJ2-1; tentatively, D is TRBD2 (6 bases). V lost 4 bases and J lost 7, with 17 bases in between. Germline CDR1 is LGHDT and CDR2 is YNNKEL (reference sequence). The CDR3 is 15 residues long. This CDR3 is CASSPDRTTQNEQFF. The CDR3 DNA reads TGTGCCAGCAGCCCAGATCGGACTACCCAGAATGAGCAGTTCTTC.

CDR3 sequence reads: CASSPLLNTYEQYF. The CDR3 region has the DNA TGTGCCAGCAGCCCCCTCCTCAACACCTACGAGCAGTACTTC. The chain couples TRBV7-6 to TRBJ2-7; D gene uncertain. Germline V gene lookup returns CDR1 SGHVS and CDR2 FNYEAQ. CDR3 size: 14 residues. Trimming stripped 5 bases from V and 2 bases from J, with 13 bases between.